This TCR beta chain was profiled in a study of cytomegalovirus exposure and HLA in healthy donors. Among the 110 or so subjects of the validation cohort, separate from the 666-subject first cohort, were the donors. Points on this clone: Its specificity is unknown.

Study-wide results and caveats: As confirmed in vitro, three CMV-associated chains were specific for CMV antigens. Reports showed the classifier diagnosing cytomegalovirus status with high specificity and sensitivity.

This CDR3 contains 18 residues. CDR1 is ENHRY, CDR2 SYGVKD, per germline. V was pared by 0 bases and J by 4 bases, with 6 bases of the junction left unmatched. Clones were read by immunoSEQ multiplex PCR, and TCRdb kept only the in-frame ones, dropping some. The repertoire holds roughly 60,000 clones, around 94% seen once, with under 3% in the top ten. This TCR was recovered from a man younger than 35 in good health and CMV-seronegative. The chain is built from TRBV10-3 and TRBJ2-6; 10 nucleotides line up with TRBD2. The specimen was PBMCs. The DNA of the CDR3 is TGTGCCATCAGTGAGTCAGCGGGAGGGCCGATGGGGGCCAACGTCCTGACTTTC. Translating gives CAISESAGGPMGANVLTF.